A single sample is the source of the 10 T cell receptor beta chains below, sequenced in a study of identical twins. One entry per CDR3 protein results from TCRdb running MiXCR on the 5' RACE reads. The sample records hundreds of thousands of distinct CDR3 sequences, under 8.5% being singletons. These data also formed part of another study, on yellow fever vaccine responses in identical twins.

Sequenced input: PBMCs. These receptors all come from a woman aged 18-29 years in good health.

This clonotype was observed at least ten times. This chain connects TRBV18 to TRBJ2-7, with a tentative D call TRBD1 (6 bases). CDR3 length: 14 amino acids. Trimming removed 2 bases from V and 4 bases from J, with 12 bases in between. The germline gives CDR1 KGHSH, CDR2 LQKENI. The CDR3 coding sequence is TGTGCCAGCTCACCAGAAGGGGGTTCGTACGAGCAGTACGTC. Amino acids: CASSPEGGSYEQYV.

This rearrangement joins TRBV10-3 to TRBJ2-4, with unresolved D. CDR3 length: 11 amino acids. Germline-derived CDR1 and CDR2 are ENHRY and SYGVKD. The ends were cut back, 0 bases at V and 11 bases at J, with 5 bases in the middle. The CDR3 protein is CAISESWVQYF. In DNA form, the CDR3 reads TGTGCCATCAGTGAGTCGTGGGTTCAGTACTTC.

This clonotype was found a few times. DNA for the CDR3: TGTGCCACTCGGGGACAGGGTTTTTTCTACGAGCAGTACGTC. Amino acids: CATRGQGFFYEQYV. The rearrangement joins TRBV28 to TRBJ2-7; TRBD1 matches 9 bases. CDR1 is MDHEN and CDR2 is SYDVKM in the germline V gene. The CDR3 spans 14 residues. The V and J ends lost 10 bases and 3 bases, in that order; junction bases with no gene match: 10.

V gene TRBV20-1 combines with J gene TRBJ1-2, with 7 bases identical to TRBD1. Germline loops: CDR1 DFQATT, CDR2 SNEGSKA (reference sequence). This CDR3 contains 15 residues. The V segment lost 1 base and the J segment 8 bases; nucleotides outside the gene matches: 13. CDR3 sequence reads: CSARVETGRSGGYTF. DNA for the CDR3: TGCAGTGCTAGAGTGGAGACAGGGAGGTCTGGGGGCTACACCTTC.

This clonotype showed up many times. V usage is TRBV5-1 and J usage is TRBJ1-2; a possible D gene is TRBD1 (5 bases). Germline-derived CDR1 and CDR2 are SGHRS and YFSETQ. This CDR3 has 14 amino acids. V was trimmed by 0 bases and J by 2 bases, leaving 8 bases between them. The CDR3 DNA follows: TGCGCCAGCAGCTTGGTGGGGGTAAACTATGGCTACACCTTC. Encoded protein: CASSLVGVNYGYTF.

The chain carries TRBV14 and TRBJ2-1; 10 bases fit TRBD1. Germline V gene sequence: CDR1 SGHDN, CDR2 FVKESK. J lost 7 bases, V lost 4 bases, and 7 bases had no gene match. CDR3 size: 15 residues. The CDR3 region is CASSRGQGGSNEQFF. The CDR3 DNA reads TGTGCCAGCAGCCGCGGACAGGGGGGGTCGAATGAGCAGTTCTTC.

This clonotype appeared a few times. CDR3 protein: CASSLGPSRYNEQFF. CDR3 DNA: TGTGCCAGCAGCTTAGGACCGTCCCGCTACAATGAGCAGTTCTTC. The V call is TRBV7-3, the J call TRBJ2-1; D remains unclear. Trimming left V 2 bases short and J 3 bases short, with 11 bases between. The CDR3 has 15 residues. CDR1 and CDR2 (germline): SGHTA, FQGTGA.

The chain employs TRBV6-1 and TRBJ2-7; D possibly matches TRBD1 or TRBD2 (6 bases each). The V gene's germline CDR1 is MNHNS and CDR2 SASEGT. Deletions cut 8 bases from V and 0 bases from J, with 23 bases between. The CDR3 totals 17 residues. In nucleotides, the CDR3 is TGTGCCAGCGCCCTTGTGGGACCCGGGGGCAGCTCCTACGAGCAGTACGTC. This codes for CASALVGPGGSSYEQYV.

For this clonotype: An end of the junction differs from the germline gene, which may be a read error. The rearrangement links TRBV14 to TRBJ2-1; D gene ambiguous. This CDR3 is 16 amino acids long. Germline V CDR1 and CDR2: SGHDN, FVKESK. The CDR3 spells CASSQALGVYHNERFF. The CDR3 DNA sequence: TGTGCCAGCAGCCAAGCTCTGGGTGTGTATCACAATGAGCGGTTCTTC.

This clonotype was found many times. This chain uses TRBV12-3 or TRBV12-4 with TRBJ2-1; 12 bases fit TRBD2. The junction had 15 bases not matched to a gene; V was cut back by 4 bases and J by 8 bases. The CDR3 sequence is 18 residues long. CDR3: CASSYGTRLAGERDEQFF. CDR3 DNA: TGTGCCAGCAGTTACGGAACCCGACTAGCGGGAGAGAGAGATGAGCAGTTCTTC.